The 13 T cell receptor beta chains given below trace back to one sample, sequenced in a study of tumor-infiltrating lymphocytes in localized non-small cell lung cancer. TCRdb's table, derived via immunoSEQ multiplex PCR, lists solely in-frame clones and lacks some. This table holds about 12,000 clones, roughly 80% found once. Sequenced: uninvolved lung tissue not adjacent to the tumor. These receptor sequences come from a human donor with non-small cell lung cancer.

The J gene is TRBJ1-6, the V gene TRBV7-2, with TRBD1 as a possible D gene (5 bases). Germline V gives CDR1 SGHTA, CDR2 FQGNSA. The CDR3 runs to 15 residues. V dropped 2 bases and J dropped 7 bases, with 12 bases sitting between them. DNA for the CDR3: TGTGCCAGCAGCTTATCCAGTCAGGGCAATTCACCCCTCCACTTT. Translation gives CASSLSSQGNSPLHF. Full variable domain (outside the CDR3, taken from reference TRBV7-2 and TRBJ1-6): GAGVSQSPSNKVTEKGKDVELRCDPISGHTALYWYRQSLGQGLEFLIYFQGNSAPDKSGLPSDRFSAERTGGSVSTLTIQRTQQEDSAVYLCASSLSSQGNSPLHFGNGTRLTVT.

V and J are TRBV11-3 and TRBJ1-5, with D perhaps matching TRBD1 (5 bases). This CDR3 is 13 amino acids long. With 5 bases removed from V and 9 bases from J, the gap between germline ends came to 14 bases. Germline V gives CDR1 SGHNT, CDR2 YENEEA. CDR3 DNA sequence: TGTGCCAGCAGCGGGGGGACCTCGGCGCCCCAGCATTTT. Protein: CASSGGTSAPQHF.

The V call is TRBV9, the J call TRBJ2-7; 9 bases map to TRBD1. The CDR3 is 16 amino acids. Germline-derived CDR1 and CDR2 are SGDLS and YYNGEE. V shed 3 bases, J shed 1 base, and the junction held 8 bases outside the gene matches. The DNA for the CDR3 is TGTGCCAGCAGCGAGGGGGCCGGGACAGGGTCCTACGAGCAGTACTTC. Its protein product is CASSEGAGTGSYEQYF.

V and J are TRBV2 and TRBJ1-4, with a possible D match to TRBD1 (6 bases). There are 15 residues in the CDR3. The germline V gene encodes CDR1 SNHLY and CDR2 FYNNEI. The V end lost 5 bases, the J end lost 5 bases, and 15 bases lay between the germline ends. The CDR3 loop reads CASSLQGRRNEKLFF. In nucleotides, the CDR3 is TGTGCCAGCAGTCTGCAGGGGAGGAGGAATGAAAAACTGTTTTTT.

The rearrangement joins TRBV7-2 to TRBJ1-6; D is unclear. With 2 bases removed from V and 5 bases from J, the gap between germline ends came to 7 bases. The CDR3 is 14 amino acids. Germline V gives CDR1 SGHTA, CDR2 FQGNSA. Here the CDR3 DNA reads TGTGCCAGCAGCTTAAGACCGGATAATTCACCCCTCCACTTT. Amino acids: CASSLRPDNSPLHF.

The rearrangement links TRBV2 to TRBJ1-5; 8 bases agree with TRBD1. This CDR3 is 14 amino acids long. From germline, CDR1 is SNHLY and CDR2 FYNNEI. With 5 bases clipped from V and 3 bases from J, the junction kept 3 bases outside the gene matches. Here the CDR3 DNA reads TGTGCCAGCAGTTGGCAGGGGGCCAATCAGCCCCAGCATTTT. Its translation: CASSWQGANQPQHF. Using reference TRBV2 and TRBJ1-5 for the parts outside the CDR3, the full variable domain is EPEVTQTPSHQVTQMGQEVILRCVPISNHLYFYWYRQILGQKVEFLVSFYNNEISEKSEIFDDQFSVERPDGSNFTLKIRSTKLEDSAMYFCASSWQGANQPQHFGDGTRLSIL.

The chain combines TRBV6-5 with TRBJ2-3; D is possibly TRBD2 (6 bases). Germline CDR1 and CDR2: MNHEY and SVGAGI. V lost 0 bases and J 0 bases, leaving 10 bases between the germline ends. There are 16 residues in the CDR3. The CDR3 sequence: CASSYSISGSTDTQYF. CDR3 in DNA: TGTGCCAGCAGTTACTCGATTAGCGGTAGCACAGATACGCAGTATTTT.

The chain recombines TRBV7-2 with TRBJ2-1; 7 nucleotides line up with TRBD1. Trimming removed 0 bases from V and 3 bases from J; junction bases left unmatched: 8. Per the germline V gene, CDR1 is SGHTA and CDR2 is FQGNSA. The CDR3 extends over 17 amino acids. In DNA form, the CDR3 reads TGTGCCAGCAGCTTAGCGCTTTGGGACAGTTACTACAATGAGCAGTTCTTC. Protein: CASSLALWDSYYNEQFF.

This rearrangement joins TRBV6-6 to TRBJ1-1; 7 nucleotides agree with TRBD1. The trim removed 0 bases at V and 5 bases at J, leaving 6 bases unmatched. Germline V gene lookup returns CDR1 MNHNY and CDR2 SVGAGI (reference sequence). The CDR3 is made up of 15 amino acids. CDR3 in amino acids: CASSYSSGGRTEAFF. The CDR3 DNA reads as TGTGCCAGCAGTTACTCTTCAGGGGGGAGAACTGAAGCTTTCTTT.

The chain carries TRBV10-2 and TRBJ1-5, with TRBD1 matching 7 bases. The CDR3 is 13 residues long. Germline CDR1 and CDR2: WSHSY and SAAADI. V lost 3 bases to trimming and J lost 7 bases; unmatched junction nucleotides: 3. Written as DNA, the CDR3 is TGCGCCAGCAGTGAACAGGGGTCCCAGCCCCAGCATTTT. It encodes CASSEQGSQPQHF.

The chain combines TRBV5-5 with TRBJ2-7; maybe TRBD1 (6 bases). V was cut by 0 bases and J by 2 bases, with 12 bases left in between. The CDR3 loop spans 15 amino acids. Germline CDR1 and CDR2: SGHKS and YYEKEE (reference sequence). In nucleotides, the CDR3 is TGTGCCAGCAGCTTGGCTGCAGGGGCCCCCTACGAGCAGTACTTC. As protein: CASSLAAGAPYEQYF. The whole variable domain, filled in from reference TRBV5-5 and TRBJ2-7, reads DAGVTQSPTHLIKTRGQQVTLRCSPISGHKSVSWYQQVLGQGPQFIFQYYEKEERGRGNFPDRFSARQFPNYSSELNVNALLLGDSALYLCASSLAAGAPYEQYFGPGTRLTVT.

The chain combines TRBV7-2 with TRBJ2-1; perhaps TRBD1 as D (6 bases). Trimming took 4 bases from V and 8 from J, leaving 9 bases between them. From germline, CDR1 is SGHTA and CDR2 FQGNSA. This CDR3 is built from 12 residues. The DNA for the CDR3 is TGTGCCAGCAGCTCGGCAGGGGATGAGCAGTTCTTC. Protein sequence: CASSSAGDEQFF.

This clone was observed a single time. This rearrangement joins TRBV7-2 to TRBJ2-3; D unresolved. Trimming took 4 bases from V and 3 from J, leaving 17 bases between them. CDR1 is SGHTA and CDR2 is FQGNSA in the germline V gene. The CDR3 contains 16 residues. The CDR3 is CASSSPHLRRTDTQYF. CDR3 bases: TGTGCCAGCAGCTCCCCTCATCTTCGGCGGACAGATACGCAGTATTTT.